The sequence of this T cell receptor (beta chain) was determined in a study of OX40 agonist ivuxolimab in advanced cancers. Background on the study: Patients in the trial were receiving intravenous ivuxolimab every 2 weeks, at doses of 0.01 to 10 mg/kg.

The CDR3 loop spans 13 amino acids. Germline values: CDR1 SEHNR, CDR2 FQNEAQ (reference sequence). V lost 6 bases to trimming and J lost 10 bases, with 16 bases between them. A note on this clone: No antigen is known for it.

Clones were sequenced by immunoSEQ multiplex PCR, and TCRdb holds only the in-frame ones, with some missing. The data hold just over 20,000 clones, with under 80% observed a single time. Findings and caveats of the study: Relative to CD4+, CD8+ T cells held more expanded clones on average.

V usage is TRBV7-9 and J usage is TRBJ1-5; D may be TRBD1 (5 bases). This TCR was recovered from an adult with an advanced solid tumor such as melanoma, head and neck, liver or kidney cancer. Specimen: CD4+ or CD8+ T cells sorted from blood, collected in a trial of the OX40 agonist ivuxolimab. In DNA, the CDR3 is TGTGCCAGCAGGCGGGACCAGGGTACACCCCAGCATTTT. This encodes CASRRDQGTPQHF.